This record looks at one T cell receptor beta chain sequence and its context. The antigen remains undetermined. Other DNA sequences from this sample encode an identical CDR3 as well. Clones were read by immunoSEQ multiplex PCR, and TCRdb kept only the in-frame ones, dropping some. Here the sample spans 5,000 to 6,500 clones, roughly 61% being singletons. The data originate from a study of tissue T cells after allogeneic stem cell transplantation. The germline CDR1 and CDR2 sequences are SGHTA and FQGNSA. V trimming: 3 bases; J trimming: 5 bases; junction bases outside the gene matches: 3. This CDR3 region has 13 residues. Whole-study results and caveats: Alloreactivity or antigen specificity of tissue TCRs was not determined; some clones might be host cells.

This specimen was duodenum tissue, taken at autopsy. The chain recombines TRBV7-2 with TRBJ2-5; 7 bases map to TRBD1. This clonotype was sampled from a woman between 18 and 50 years old with breast cancer. The CDR3 region is CASSLDRSETQYF. As DNA, the CDR3 is TGTGCCAGCAGCTTGGACAGGAGCGAGACCCAGTACTTC.